This record concerns one T cell receptor beta chain sequence. This sample is part of a study of T-cell memory formation after mild COVID-19. MiXCR was run by TCRdb on the 5' RACE reads, yielding one entry per CDR3 protein. The sample lists about 440,000 distinct CDR3 sequences, around 19% occurring once. The CDR3 length is 15 residues. The chain joins TRBV21-1 to TRBJ2-7. TRBV21-1 has pseudogene status. Sequenced: PBMCs or a T cell subset sorted from them (not recorded which). This clonotype was sampled from an adult woman who had mild COVID-19 (a few samples of this study predate the infection). Cell type and time point are not known. This CDR3 is CASSKRRRGPYEQYF. CDR3 DNA: TGTGCCAGCAGCAAACGACGTAGGGGCCCCTACGAGCAGTACTTC.